This T cell receptor beta chain was sequenced in a study of blood T cell repertoires in COVID-19. About the study: Samples came from the United States, Italy and Spain, spanning acute and convalescent COVID-19. T cells, B-cell-depleted T cells, or PBMCs provided the cDNA or gDNA that served as material.

Original analysis: Counts of nucleated cells, estimated from reference gene primer amplification, were obtained. Profiling relied on immunoSEQ multiplex PCR, and the TCRdb table lists in-frame clones only, not all of them. Clone size and V and J calls were adopted from that table, with D and trimming inferred from the DNA. The sample consists of 250,000 to 350,000 clones, roughly 88% of them appearing once. The receptor was derived from a woman aged 25 to 39 with active or convalescent COVID-19. The sequencing input was peripheral blood.

In nucleotides, the CDR3 is TGTGCCAGCAGATTCCGGGGACTAGCTTCCGGGGAGCTGTTTTTT. Its translation is CASRFRGLASGELFF. V is TRBV3-1 (or the pseudogene TRBV3-2) and J is TRBJ2-2; 9 nucleotides agree with TRBD2. The CDR3 is 15 amino acids. CDR1 LGHDT and CDR2 YNNKEL come from the germline V gene (reference sequence). With 6 bases clipped from V and 6 bases from J, the junction kept 8 bases outside the gene matches.